The 14 T cell receptor beta chains presented below share a single source sample, sequenced in a study of blood T cell repertoires in COVID-19. Only in-frame clones appear in the TCRdb table, and some are missing; sequencing was by immunoSEQ multiplex PCR. Counted here are around 250,000 clones, more than 75% occurring once; the ten biggest clones make up approximately 1.5%. Sequencing used PBMCs or T cells enriched from blood (not recorded which). The receptor set was obtained from a woman aged 45 to 65 who had recovered from COVID-19.

This chain links TRBV27 with TRBJ2-5, with 7 positions matching TRBD1. The CDR3 contains 15 residues. The ends lost 4 bases at V and 1 base at J; junction bases unmatched: 6. Germline CDR1 is MNHEY and CDR2 is SMNVEV (reference sequence). The CDR3 DNA reads TGTGCCAGCAGTTCTGGGGACAGAACCCAAGAGACCCAGTACTTC. The encoded protein is CASSSGDRTQETQYF.

Only one count was recorded for this clone. The J gene is TRBJ1-2, the V gene TRBV15, with D tentatively TRBD1 (6 bases). V gave up 3 bases and J gave up 2 bases, with 7 bases separating them. The CDR3 is 13 amino acids. Per germline, CDR1 LNHNV and CDR2 YYDKDF (reference sequence). The CDR3 DNA reads TGTGCCACCAGCAGCGACAGGAACTATGGCTACACCTTC. As protein: CATSSDRNYGYTF.

This sequence joins TRBV5-1 and TRBJ2-1; TRBD2 agrees at 7 bases. The germline V gene encodes CDR1 SGHRS and CDR2 YFSETQ. CDR3 length: 15 residues. Germline trimming cut 0 bases from V and 4 bases from J; bases unmatched to any gene: 4. The CDR3 DNA sequence: TGCGCCAGCAGCTTGGAATCGCGGGAGTACAATGAGCAGTTCTTC. Encoded protein: CASSLESREYNEQFF.

V usage is TRBV7-9 and J usage is TRBJ2-4; D gene uncertain. Germline V gene data show CDR1 as SEHNR and CDR2 as FQNEAQ (reference sequence). The CDR3 has 16 amino acids. Trimming removed 2 bases at V and 0 bases at J, with 11 bases between. CDR3 in DNA: TGTGCCAGCAGCTTAAGCTCTGCCGGAGCCAAAAACATTCAGTACTTC. Its protein is CASSLSSAGAKNIQYF.

The rearrangement joins TRBV27 to TRBJ2-7, with D tentatively TRBD2 (5 bases). The V and J ends lost 4 bases and 5 bases respectively, with 15 bases between them. CDR3 length: 14 amino acids. Germline V gene sequence: CDR1 MNHEY, CDR2 SMNVEV (reference sequence). The CDR3 sequence is CASSSVTSADEQYF. CDR3 nucleotides: TGTGCCAGCAGTTCTGTAACTAGTGCCGACGAGCAGTACTTC.

The chain has TRBV28 and TRBJ2-6; 7 positions agree with TRBD1. J lost 0 bases, V lost 2 bases, and 4 bases had no gene match. Germline-derived CDR1 and CDR2 are MDHEN and SYDVKM. CDR3 size: 17 residues. Here the CDR3 reads CASSLETGSSGANVLTF. In DNA, the CDR3 is TGTGCCAGCAGTTTAGAGACAGGGAGCTCTGGGGCCAACGTCCTGACTTTC.

The chain uses TRBV5-1 and TRBJ2-7; maybe TRBD1 (5 bases). Germline values: CDR1 SGHRS, CDR2 YFSETQ. V lost 0 bases and J lost 5, with 9 bases in between. The CDR3 covers 13 residues. In DNA form, the CDR3 reads TGCGCCAGCAGCTTGGCAGGGTTCCACGAGCAGTACTTC. This gives the protein CASSLAGFHEQYF. The whole variable domain, remainder taken from reference TRBV5-1 and TRBJ2-7, is KAGVTQTPRYLIKTRGQQVTLSCSPISGHRSVSWYQQTPGQGLQFLFEYFSETQRNKGNFPGRFSGRQFSNSRSEMNVSTLELGDSALYLCASSLAGFHEQYFGPGTRLTVT.

This clone occurred a few times. The rearrangement uses TRBV16 and TRBJ1-4; a weak D match, TRBD1 (5 bases). Per germline, CDR1 KGHSY and CDR2 FQNENV. V was cut by 4 bases and J by 4 bases, with 13 bases left in between. The CDR3 contains 15 residues. The CDR3 DNA is TGTGCCAGCAGCCCCCTGGGGGGGGGTAATGAAAAACTGTTTTTT. It codes for CASSPLGGGNEKLFF.

A single count supports this clone. The V call is TRBV28, the J call TRBJ2-5; 8 nucleotides line up with TRBD1. This CDR3 region has 15 residues. J gave up 5 bases and V 5 bases, and 10 bases lay outside the gene matches. Germline CDR1 and CDR2: MDHEN and SYDVKM. The CDR3 nucleotides are TGTGCCAGCAGTCCCCCCAGGACAGGGTTGGAGACCCAGTACTTC. It specifies CASSPPRTGLETQYF.

A note on this clone: Different DNA sequences within this sample yield the same CDR3. Here the CDR3 DNA reads TGTGCCAGCAGCCTCAGTACTGAAGCTTTCTTT. Its translation: CASSLSTEAFF. The chain employs TRBV28 and TRBJ1-1, with D uncertain. Germline CDR1 and CDR2: MDHEN and SYDVKM. Trimming removed 6 bases from V and 5 bases from J, with 7 bases in between. CDR3 length: 11 residues.

The chain combines TRBV15 with TRBJ2-1; D gene ambiguous. In germline, CDR1 is LNHNV, CDR2 YYDKDF (reference sequence). The V end was cut by 5 bases, the J end by 10 bases, with 24 bases between. The CDR3 sequence is 16 residues long. The CDR3 loop is CATSRTTRSWAEEQFF. For the CDR3, the DNA is TGTGCCACCAGCCGTACAACTCGGTCGTGGGCAGAGGAGCAGTTCTTC.

This clone was recorded at least ten times. The chain links TRBV7-2 to TRBJ2-2, with 10 nucleotides matching TRBD1. V was clipped by 6 bases and J by 1 base; unmatched bases: 5. The germline CDR1 and CDR2 sequences are SGHTA and FQGNSA. The CDR3 sequence is 16 residues long. The CDR3 reads CASRLGTGVNTGELFF. The DNA of the CDR3 is TGTGCCAGCAGGCTCGGGACAGGGGTGAACACCGGGGAGCTGTTTTTT.

This chain uses TRBV13 with TRBJ2-7, with D perhaps TRBD1 (6 bases). The germline gives CDR1 PRHDT, CDR2 FYEKMQ (reference sequence). This CDR3 is built from 13 residues. Trimming shortened V by 6 bases and J by 3 bases, and 12 bases separated the two germline ends. In DNA, the CDR3 is TGTGCCAGCAGTTTTACAGGGATCTACGAGCAGTACTTC. This encodes CASSFTGIYEQYF.

This rearrangement joins TRBV6-6 to TRBJ1-5, with 8 positions matching TRBD1. Trimming removed 4 bases from V and 7 bases from J; junction bases left unmatched: 6. This CDR3 region has 14 residues. CDR1 is MNHNY, CDR2 SVGAGI, per germline (reference sequence). CDR3 amino acids: CASSSATGAQPQHF. In DNA form, the CDR3 reads TGTGCCAGCAGTTCTGCGACAGGGGCGCAGCCCCAGCATTTT.